Listed below are T cell receptor beta chains from one sample, sequenced in a study of blood T cell repertoires in COVID-19. Profiling relied on immunoSEQ multiplex PCR, and the TCRdb table lists in-frame clones only, not all of them. The sample has roughly 150,000 clones; roughly 85% are singletons. Sequencing input: PBMCs or T cells enriched from blood (not recorded which). All receptors derive from an older woman in a cohort exposed to, infected with or recovered from COVID-19 (not recorded which). Each CDR3 is given with its conserved first and last residue. A D gene is named only where the DNA matches it firmly. Some rows have no size entry. The others give once, few or many, or a class for an expanded clone.

V gene	J gene	clone size	D gene	CDR3 DNA	CDR3 protein
TRBV5-4	TRBJ2-1	NA	TRBD2	TGTGCCAGCAGCTTGGTGGGCGGGAGTCGGGGGTTCTTC	CASSLVGGSRGFF
TRBV18	TRBJ2-5	NA	NA	TGTGCCAGCTCACGAGATCGGTCGGAGACCCAGTACTTC	CASSRDRSETQYF
TRBV18	TRBJ2-2	NA	TRBD2	TGTGCCAGCTCGCAAGCGGGAGTAAACACCGGGGAGCTGTTTTTT	CASSQAGVNTGELFF
TRBV3-1/TRBV3-2	TRBJ2-2	NA	TRBD1	TGTGCCAGCAGCCAACACGGACAGGGAGGTACCGGGGAGCTGTTTTTT	CASSQHGQGGTGELFF
TRBV2	TRBJ2-3	NA	NA	TGTGCCAGCAGTGACCAGGGCACAGATACGCAGTATTTT	CASSDQGTDTQYF
TRBV19	TRBJ1-4	many	NA	TGTGCCAGTGGGGAGCGCCCAACTAATGAAAAACTGTTTTTT	CASGERPTNEKLFF
TRBV2	TRBJ1-3	NA	TRBD1	TGTGCCAGCAGTCCCGACAGGGGGCCTTCTGGAAACACCATATATTTT	CASSPDRGPSGNTIYF
TRBV7-9	TRBJ2-1	NA	NA	TGTGCCATTCAAGGGGTTGGGTCCTACAATGAGCAGTTCTTC	CAIQGVGSYNEQFF
TRBV7-8	TRBJ2-2	few	TRBD1	TGTGCCAGCAGTAGTACAGGGGGATACACCGGGGAGCTGTTTTTT	CASSSTGGYTGELFF
TRBV30	TRBJ2-3	NA	NA	TGTGCCTGGGGACCACGACTCGGAGTAGATACGCAGTATTTT	CAWGPRLGVDTQYF
TRBV3-1/TRBV3-2	TRBJ2-3	NA	TRBD2	TGTGCCAGCAGCCAAATCACTAGCGGGAGGGCCTCCGCGACGCAGTATTTT	CASSQITSGRASATQYF
TRBV12-3/TRBV12-4	TRBJ1-1	NA	TRBD1	TGTGCCAGCAGTTTTTTGGACAGGGCTGAAGCTTTCTTT	CASSFLDRAEAFF
TRBV15	TRBJ1-1	NA	NA	TGTGCCACCAGCGGCCCCAGGGGGAACACTGAAGCTTTCTTT	CATSGPRGNTEAFF
TRBV19	TRBJ2-1	NA	NA	TGTGCCAGTAGTATCTCCTATGATGAGCAGTTCTTC	CASSISYDEQFF
TRBV19	TRBJ2-3	NA	NA	TGTGCCAGTAGTTTCGGACTTGCTACGCAGTATTTT	CASSFGLATQYF
TRBV5-5	TRBJ1-5	NA	TRBD1	TGTGCCAGCAGCTCGAAGGGACAGTACAATCAGCCCCAGCATTTT	CASSSKGQYNQPQHF
TRBV5-1	TRBJ2-1	NA	NA	TGCGCCAGCAGCTTGGGGACTCTGAGCTCCTACAATGAGCAGTTCTTC	CASSLGTLSSYNEQFF
TRBV19	TRBJ1-3	NA	NA	TGTGCCAGTACGCTCAAGACTTTATTAGGGGGGGACTCTGGAAACACCATATATTTT	CASTLKTLLGGDSGNTIYF
TRBV9	TRBJ1-2	NA	TRBD1	TGTGCCAGCAGCGTAGGGGACAGGGGGGGTGGCTACACCTTC	CASSVGDRGGGYTF